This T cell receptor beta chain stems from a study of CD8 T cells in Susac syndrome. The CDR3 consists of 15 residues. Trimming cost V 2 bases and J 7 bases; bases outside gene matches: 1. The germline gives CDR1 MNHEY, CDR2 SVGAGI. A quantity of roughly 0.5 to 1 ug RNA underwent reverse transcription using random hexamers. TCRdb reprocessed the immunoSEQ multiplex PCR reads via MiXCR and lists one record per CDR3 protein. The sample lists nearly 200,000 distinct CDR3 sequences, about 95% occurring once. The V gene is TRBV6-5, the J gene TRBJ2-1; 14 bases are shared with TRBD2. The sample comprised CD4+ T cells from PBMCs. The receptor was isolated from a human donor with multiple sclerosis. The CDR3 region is CASSYGTSGRNEQFF. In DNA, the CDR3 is TGTGCCAGCAGTTACGGGACTAGCGGGAGAAATGAGCAGTTCTTC.